This T cell receptor beta chain was sequenced in a study of response to subunit inactivated influenza vaccine. General observations from the study: Authors suggested that a seasonal influenza vaccination recruits few new T cells each time.

Germline CDR1 and CDR2: MNHEY and SVGEGT. V shed 4 bases and J 9 bases; nucleotides not matched to a gene: 12. CDR3 size: 16 residues. TCRdb re-called the RT-PCR reads through MiXCR, storing one row per CDR3 protein. Among about 530,000 distinct CDR3 sequences, over 10% were seen once, and the ten largest hold approximately 14%. A remark on this clonotype: Its cognate antigen is unknown.

V gene TRBV6-2 or TRBV6-3 combines with J gene TRBJ2-1; TRBD2 matches at 10 bases. Sequenced material: PBMCs from blood, taken 45 days after vaccination. The source of this sequence is a man aged 50-59 years who received an inactivated influenza vaccine. Written as DNA, the CDR3 is TGTGCCAGCAGTTTTGATAGCGGGGGGCTTAGACGTGAGCAGTTCTTC. Protein: CASSFDSGGLRREQFF.